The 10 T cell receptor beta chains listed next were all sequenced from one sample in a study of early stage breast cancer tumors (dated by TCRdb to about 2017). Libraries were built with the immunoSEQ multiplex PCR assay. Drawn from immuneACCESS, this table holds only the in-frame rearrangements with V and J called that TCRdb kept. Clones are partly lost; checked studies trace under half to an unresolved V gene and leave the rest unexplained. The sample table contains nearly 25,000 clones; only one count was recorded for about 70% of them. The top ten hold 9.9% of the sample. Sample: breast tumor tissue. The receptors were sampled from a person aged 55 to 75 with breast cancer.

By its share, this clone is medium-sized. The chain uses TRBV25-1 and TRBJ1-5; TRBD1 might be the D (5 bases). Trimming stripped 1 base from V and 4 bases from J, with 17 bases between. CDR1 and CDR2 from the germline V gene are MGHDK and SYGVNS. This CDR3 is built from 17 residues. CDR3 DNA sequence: TGTGCCAGCAGTGAATGGGGAGGGCAGGGAGTGAATCAGCCCCAGCATTTT. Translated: CASSEWGGQGVNQPQHF.

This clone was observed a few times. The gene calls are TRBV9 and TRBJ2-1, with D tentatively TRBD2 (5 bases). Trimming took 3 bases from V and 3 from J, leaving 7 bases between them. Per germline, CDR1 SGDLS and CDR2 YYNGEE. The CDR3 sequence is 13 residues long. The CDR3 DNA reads TGTGCCAGCAGCGGTCGGGACTACAATGAGCAGTTCTTC. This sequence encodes CASSGRDYNEQFF.

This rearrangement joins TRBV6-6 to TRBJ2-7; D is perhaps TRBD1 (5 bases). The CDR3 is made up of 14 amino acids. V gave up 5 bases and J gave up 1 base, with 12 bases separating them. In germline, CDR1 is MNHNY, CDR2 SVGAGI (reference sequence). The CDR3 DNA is TGTGCCAGCAGTCCGTCGACAGCATCCTACGAGCAGTACTTC. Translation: CASSPSTASYEQYF.

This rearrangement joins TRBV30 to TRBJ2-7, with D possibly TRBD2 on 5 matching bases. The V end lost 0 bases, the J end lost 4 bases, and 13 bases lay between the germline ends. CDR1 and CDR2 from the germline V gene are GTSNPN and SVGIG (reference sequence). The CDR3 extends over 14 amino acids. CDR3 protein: CAWSVRRVGYEQYF. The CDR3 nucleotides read TGTGCCTGGAGTGTGCGGCGGGTTGGGTACGAGCAGTACTTC.

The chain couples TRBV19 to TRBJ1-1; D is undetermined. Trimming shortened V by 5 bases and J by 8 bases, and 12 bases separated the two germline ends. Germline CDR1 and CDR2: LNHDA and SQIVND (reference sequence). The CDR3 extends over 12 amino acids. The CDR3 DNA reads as TGTGCCAGTAGTCCTATCCTAAAGGAAGCTTTCTTT. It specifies CASSPILKEAFF.

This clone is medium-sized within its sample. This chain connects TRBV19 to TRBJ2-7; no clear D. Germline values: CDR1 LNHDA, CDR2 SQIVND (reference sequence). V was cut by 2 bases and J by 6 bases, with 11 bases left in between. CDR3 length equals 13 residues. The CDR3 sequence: CASSISLGSEQYF. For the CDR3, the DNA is TGTGCCAGTAGTATAAGTTTGGGCTCCGAGCAGTACTTC.

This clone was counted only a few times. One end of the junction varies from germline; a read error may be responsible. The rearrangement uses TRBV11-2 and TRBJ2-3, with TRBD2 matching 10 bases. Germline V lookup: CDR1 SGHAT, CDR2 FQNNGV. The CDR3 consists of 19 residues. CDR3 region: CASSLVIKHASGSRDTQYF. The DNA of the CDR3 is TGTGCCAGCAGCTTAGTCATAAAGCATGCTAGCGGGAGCAGAGATACGCAGTATTTT.

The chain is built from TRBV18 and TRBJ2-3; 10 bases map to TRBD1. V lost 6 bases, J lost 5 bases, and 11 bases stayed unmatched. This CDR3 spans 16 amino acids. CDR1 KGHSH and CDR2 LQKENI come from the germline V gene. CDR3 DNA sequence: TGTGCCAGCTCCCGCACCCGGGACAGGGGACAAGATACGCAGTATTTT. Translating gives CASSRTRDRGQDTQYF.

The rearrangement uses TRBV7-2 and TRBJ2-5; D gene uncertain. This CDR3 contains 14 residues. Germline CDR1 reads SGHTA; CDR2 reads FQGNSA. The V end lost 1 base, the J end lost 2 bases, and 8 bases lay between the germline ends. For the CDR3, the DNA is TGTGCCAGCAGCTTAGAAATTCTACAAGAGACCCAGTACTTC. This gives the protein CASSLEILQETQYF.

The CDR3 spells CASSTGLALISYEQYF. The CDR3 DNA is TGTGCCAGCAGCACAGGACTAGCGCTCATTTCCTACGAGCAGTACTTC. The J gene is TRBJ2-7, the V gene TRBV5-6; 9 nucleotides align to TRBD2. The V gene's germline CDR1 is SGHDT and CDR2 YYEEEE. There are 16 residues in the CDR3. With 4 bases clipped from V and 1 base from J, the junction kept 9 bases outside the gene matches.